A single sample gave rise to the 5 T cell receptor beta chains below, sequenced in a study of T cell repertoires in cytomegalovirus infection. The antigens for these receptors are not known. TCRdb re-analysed the reads in MiXCR, keeping a single row per CDR3 protein. The data show some 99,000 distinct CDR3 sequences, with about 28% seen just once and about 81% held by the top ten. The specimen comprised CD8+ T cells from cultured PBMCs, sampled from culture after CMV antigen stimulation. Every receptor here comes from a human donor in good health (CMV status not recorded). Some clones in this sample may be carry-over from other donors' samples.

V is TRBV25-1 and J is TRBJ2-3; 9 positions match TRBD2. V lost 11 bases to trimming and J lost 4 bases; unmatched junction nucleotides: 7. CDR3 length: 13 residues. CDR1 is MGHDK, CDR2 SYGVNS, per germline. For the CDR3, the DNA is TGTGCCGCGGGGGGGGGCCAACCAGATACGCAGTATTTT. Amino acids: CAAGGGQPDTQYF.

The chain links TRBV19 to TRBJ1-5; TRBD1 is a possible D gene (5 bases). Deletions cut 5 bases from V and 6 bases from J, with 11 bases between. Germline V gene lookup returns CDR1 LNHDA and CDR2 SQIVND (reference sequence). The CDR3 is made up of 13 amino acids. CDR3 sequence: CASSWGAGQPQHF. CDR3 nucleotides: TGTGCCAGTAGTTGGGGCGCGGGTCAGCCCCAGCATTTT.

The chain recombines TRBV7-9 with TRBJ2-5, with D possibly TRBD1 on 5 matching bases. This CDR3 contains 14 residues. Deletions cut 4 bases from V and 2 bases from J, with 11 bases between. CDR1 is SEHNR, CDR2 FQNEAQ, per germline (reference sequence). The CDR3 is CASSSDSLQETQYF. The CDR3 coding sequence is TGTGCCAGCAGCTCAGACAGCTTACAAGAGACCCAGTACTTC. Drawing the rest from reference TRBV7-9 and TRBJ2-5, the complete variable domain is DTGVSQNPRHKITKRGQNVTFRCDPISEHNRLYWYRQTLGQGPEFLTYFQNEAQLEKSRLLSDRFSAERPKGSFSTLEIQRTEQGDSAMYLCASSSDSLQETQYFGPGTRLLVL.

V is TRBV2 and J is TRBJ2-2, with D maybe TRBD2 (6 bases). V lost 1 base and J lost 1, with 10 bases in between. There are 16 residues in the CDR3. The germline V gene encodes CDR1 SNHLY and CDR2 FYNNEI. The CDR3 sequence: CASSEEGSGNTGELFF. CDR3 nucleotides: TGTGCCAGCAGTGAAGAAGGTAGCGGGAACACCGGGGAGCTGTTTTTT.

This chain links TRBV29-1 with TRBJ2-7; weak D call: TRBD2 (6 bases). The CDR3 sequence is 11 residues long. Trimming removed 3 bases from V and 9 bases from J, with 12 bases in between. Germline loops: CDR1 SQVTM, CDR2 ANQGSEA. CDR3 sequence (DNA): TGCAGCGTTGAGGACTACGCCCGGCAGTACTTC. The encoded protein is CSVEDYARQYF.